A selection of T cell receptor beta chains follows, all from one sample in a study of blood T cell repertoires in COVID-19. Using immunoSEQ multiplex PCR, the repertoire was profiled, and TCRdb retains in-frame clones only, with some absent. This repertoire shows hundreds of thousands of clones, around nine tenths found once; its top ten account for approximately 14%. The sequencing sample was made of PBMCs or T cells enriched from blood (not recorded which). The receptors derive from a woman in her forties or fifties with acute COVID-19. CDR3s include the opening cysteine and the closing phenylalanine or tryptophan. The D gene is left open where the match is weak. Some rows mark clone size as missing; the rest say once, few, many or name a class of expanded clone.

V: TRBV6-5
size: NA
D: NA
J: TRBJ2-5
DNA: TGTGCCACCCAAGGGCGGGCTCAAGAGACCCAGTACTTC
CDR3: CATQGRAQETQYF

V: TRBV5-4
size: NA
D: NA
J: TRBJ2-3
DNA: TGTGCCAGCAGCTTGGGGCCAGACCAGGGTGGCACAGATACGCAGTATTTT
CDR3: CASSLGPDQGGTDTQYF

V: TRBV5-1
size: NA
D: TRBD2
J: TRBJ2-1
DNA: TGCGCCAGCAGCTGGGGGAGGGGAGAGGACTACAATGAGCAGTTCTTC
CDR3: CASSWGRGEDYNEQFF

V: TRBV28
size: NA
D: NA
J: TRBJ2-1
DNA: TGTGCCGGGGGACAATCCCGTTGGAATGAGCAGTTCTTC
CDR3: CAGGQSRWNEQFF

V: TRBV3-1/TRBV3-2
size: NA
D: NA
J: TRBJ2-7
DNA: TGTGCCAGCAGTCTCCAGGGTACTGGGGTCGAGCAGTACTTC
CDR3: CASSLQGTGVEQYF

V: TRBV6-5
size: NA
D: NA
J: TRBJ1-2
DNA: TGTGCCAGCAGAAGGACAGACTACTATGGCTACACCTTC
CDR3: CASRRTDYYGYTF

V: TRBV13
size: NA
D: NA
J: TRBJ2-2
DNA: TGTGCCAGCAGCTTACAGGCCGGGGAGCTGTTTTTT
CDR3: CASSLQAGELFF

V: TRBV6-1
size: NA
D: TRBD2
J: TRBJ2-5
DNA: TGTGCCAGCAGTGAAGCGCGTCAACTAGCGGGGGTACAAGAGACCCAGTACTTC
CDR3: CASSEARQLAGVQETQYF

V: TRBV15
size: NA
D: NA
J: TRBJ1-1
DNA: TGTGCCACCAGCAGAGGGCAGGTGCAGGGGCGTGAAGCTTTCTTT
CDR3: CATSRGQVQGREAFF

V: TRBV12-3/TRBV12-4
size: many
D: TRBD1
J: TRBJ2-7
DNA: TGTGCCAGCAGCCGGACAGGGTCCTACGAGCAGTACTTC
CDR3: CASSRTGSYEQYF

V: TRBV19
size: NA
D: NA
J: TRBJ1-2
DNA: TGTGCCAGCTCCTTGTCGGGGGACTATGGCTACACCTTC
CDR3: CASSLSGDYGYTF

V: TRBV5-8
size: NA
D: NA
J: TRBJ2-5
DNA: TGTGCCAGCAGCTACGGGATCCTCCAAGAGACCCAGTACTTC
CDR3: CASSYGILQETQYF

V: TRBV28
size: NA
D: NA
J: TRBJ1-3
DNA: TGTGCCAGCAGTGGGGGGACCTACAGTAACTCTGGAAACACCATATATTTT
CDR3: CASSGGTYSNSGNTIYF

V: TRBV9
size: NA
D: TRBD1
J: TRBJ2-3
DNA: TGTGCCAGCAGCGCCAGGGGGATTCCCACAGATACGCAGTATTTT
CDR3: CASSARGIPTDTQYF

V: TRBV6-5
size: NA
D: NA
J: TRBJ2-7
DNA: TGTGCCAGCAGTTACTCTAGGACAAAGTCCTACGAGCAGTACTTC
CDR3: CASSYSRTKSYEQYF

V: TRBV7-8
size: few
D: NA
J: TRBJ1-6
DNA: TGTGCCAGCAGCCTAGAGGGGTATAATTCACCCCTCCACTTT
CDR3: CASSLEGYNSPLHF

V: TRBV7-2
size: NA
D: NA
J: TRBJ1-5
DNA: TGTGCCAGCAGCTTAGGGTCGGCTTACTATAGCAATCAGCCCCAGCATTTT
CDR3: CASSLGSAYYSNQPQHF

V: TRBV4-1
size: NA
D: TRBD1
J: TRBJ1-5
DNA: TGCGCCAGCAGCCAAGATGGGGGGACAGGGCACCAGCCCCAGCATTTT
CDR3: CASSQDGGTGHQPQHF

V: TRBV30
size: NA
D: NA
J: TRBJ1-4
DNA: TGTGCCTGGAGTGTGAGGCTCGCCAGCCTCCCAACTAATGAAAAACTGTTTTTT
CDR3: CAWSVRLASLPTNEKLFF

V: TRBV2
size: NA
D: NA
J: TRBJ1-4
DNA: TGTGCCAGCAGTTTTACAGGCACAACTAATGAAAAACTGTTTTTT
CDR3: CASSFTGTTNEKLFF

V: TRBV18
size: once
D: TRBD2
J: TRBJ2-1
DNA: TGTGCCAGCTCACCACTAGCGGGAGAGTACAATGAGCAGTTCTTC
CDR3: CASSPLAGEYNEQFF

V: TRBV19
size: NA
D: TRBD1
J: TRBJ2-6
DNA: TGTGCCAGTAGGTTCAGGGGGCTAAGCTCTGGGGCCAACGTCCTGACTTTC
CDR3: CASRFRGLSSGANVLTF

V: TRBV2
size: NA
D: NA
J: TRBJ1-1
DNA: TGTGCCAGCAGTGGACGGACAGCTACACCCACTGAAGCTTTCTTT
CDR3: CASSGRTATPTEAFF

V: TRBV5-4
size: NA
D: TRBD2
J: TRBJ2-3
DNA: TGTGCCAGCAGCCTAGCGGGAGGGAGAGATACGCAGTATTTT
CDR3: CASSLAGGRDTQYF

V: TRBV30
size: NA
D: NA
J: TRBJ2-7
DNA: TGTGCCTGGAGTACTCCCTACGAGCAGTACTTC
CDR3: CAWSTPYEQYF

V: TRBV29-1
size: NA
D: NA
J: TRBJ1-1
DNA: TGCAGCGTTGACCGGGGGTTCACTGAAGCTTTCTTT
CDR3: CSVDRGFTEAFF

V: TRBV3-1/TRBV3-2
size: NA
D: NA
J: TRBJ1-6
DNA: TGTGCCAGCAGCCAATTCGGGAGGGATAATTCACCCCTCCACTTT
CDR3: CASSQFGRDNSPLHF

V: TRBV27
size: once
D: NA
J: TRBJ1-1
DNA: TGTGCCAGCAGGCGAACCGGGGAGGTCGCTGAAGCTTTCTTT
CDR3: CASRRTGEVAEAFF

V: TRBV7-2
size: NA
D: TRBD1
J: TRBJ2-2
DNA: TGTGCCAGCAGCTTAGGAACAGGGGGCTCCGCCGGGGAGCTGTTTTTT
CDR3: CASSLGTGGSAGELFF

V: TRBV6-1
size: NA
D: NA
J: TRBJ1-5
DNA: TGTGCCAGCAGTGAAGCTGGGGGGCTACAGGGAGGGCGTCAGCCCCAGCATTTT
CDR3: CASSEAGGLQGGRQPQHF

V: TRBV11-2
size: NA
D: NA
J: TRBJ1-1
DNA: TGTGCCAGCAGCTTGGTTCAGGCCAACACTGAAGCTTTCTTT
CDR3: CASSLVQANTEAFF

V: TRBV7-2
size: NA
D: NA
J: TRBJ2-7
DNA: TGTGCCAGCAGCTTAGACGTACGCGGGAATTACGAGCAGTACTTC
CDR3: CASSLDVRGNYEQYF

V: TRBV2
size: NA
D: TRBD2
J: TRBJ2-1
DNA: TGTGCCAGCACCCTTAGGAGGACTAGCGGGAGACGTAACAATGAGCAGTTCTTC
CDR3: CASTLRRTSGRRNNEQFF

V: TRBV12-3/TRBV12-4
size: NA
D: NA
J: TRBJ1-1
DNA: TGTGCCAGCAGTTTATTTTTCCGTGAAGCTTTCTTT
CDR3: CASSLFFREAFF

V: TRBV5-1
size: NA
D: NA
J: TRBJ2-7
DNA: TGCGCCAGCAGCTTTCAGTCCGAGCAGTACTTC
CDR3: CASSFQSEQYF

V: TRBV21-1
size: NA
D: NA
J: TRBJ2-5
DNA: TGTGCCAGCACCAGGACAGGGGGAGAGACCCAGTACTTC
CDR3: CASTRTGGETQYF

V: TRBV29-1
size: once
D: TRBD1
J: TRBJ2-7
DNA: TGCAGCGTAGAGACAGGGCGGTCCTACGAGCAGTACTTC
CDR3: CSVETGRSYEQYF